This entry lists 6 T cell receptor beta chains sequenced from one sample in a study of T cells in Graves' hyperthyroidism and ophthalmopathy. RNA transcripts gave rise to amplified TCR beta CDR3 regions. When the TCR CDR3 underwent first-round RT-PCR, the HTBI primer set was used. Using its own MiXCR run on the multiplex PCR reads, TCRdb lists one record per CDR3 protein. Here the sample spans fewer than 900,000 distinct CDR3 sequences, around 17% being singletons. The sample consisted of blood. These receptors were obtained from a man aged 18-30 years with Graves' hyperthyroidism.

This chain uses TRBV6-1 with TRBJ1-5; TRBD1 matches 8 bases. CDR3 length equals 15 residues. Germline CDR1 reads MNHNS; CDR2 reads SASEGT. V dropped 1 base and J dropped 4; count of bases not matched to a gene: 3. The CDR3 protein is CASSEEGQENQPQHF. For the CDR3, the DNA is TGTGCCAGCAGTGAAGAGGGACAGGAAAATCAGCCCCAGCATTTT.

The table lists this clonotype with a few counts. V and J are TRBV7-9 and TRBJ1-3; tentatively, D is TRBD1 (5 bases). CDR3 length: 20 residues. Germline V gives CDR1 SEHNR, CDR2 FQNEAQ (reference sequence). Trimming stripped 11 bases from V and 2 bases from J, with 34 bases between. The CDR3 DNA is TGTGCCCCCAGCTTAATTTATGACAGTTTAACGGGCTTCGCTGGAAACACCATATATTTT. Its protein product is CAPSLIYDSLTGFAGNTIYF.

This clonotype was seen a handful of times. This chain connects TRBV28 to TRBJ2-2; a weak D match, TRBD1 (5 bases). This CDR3 region has 14 residues. Trimming stripped 7 bases from V and 4 bases from J, with 13 bases between. The germline V gene encodes CDR1 MDHEN and CDR2 SYDVKM. The DNA for the CDR3 is TGTGCCAGCATCACTTCGACAGCCACCGGGGAGCTGTTTTTT. Translated, it gives CASITSTATGELFF.

This clonotype was detected many times. The chain employs TRBV20-1 and TRBJ2-3; TRBD2 aligns across 12 bases. Per the germline V gene, CDR1 is DFQATT and CDR2 is SNEGSKA (reference sequence). CDR3 size: 16 residues. After removal of 7 bases from V and 5 bases from J, the junction contained 13 bases not matched to a gene. The CDR3 loop reads CSVPRLAGVRVDTQYF. CDR3 nucleotides: TGCAGTGTTCCCCGACTAGCGGGAGTGCGAGTAGATACGCAGTATTTT.

The V and J genes are TRBV6-2 or TRBV6-3 and TRBJ1-2; D is unresolved. There are 13 residues in the CDR3. Germline V gene lookup returns CDR1 MNHEY and CDR2 SVGEGT. The V end was cut by 0 bases, the J end by 5 bases, with 7 bases between. The DNA of the CDR3 is TGTGCCAGCAGTTACTCGCGCCAGTATGGCTACACCTTC. Its protein product is CASSYSRQYGYTF.

This chain links TRBV5-1 with TRBJ2-5, with D tentatively TRBD2 (5 bases). Germline assignment: CDR1 SGHRS and CDR2 YFSETQ. CDR3 size: 10 residues. V was pared by 6 bases and J by 13 bases, with 13 bases between. CDR3 coding DNA: TGCGCCAGCAAAGGCGACCGGGGGTACTTC. It encodes CASKGDRGYF.